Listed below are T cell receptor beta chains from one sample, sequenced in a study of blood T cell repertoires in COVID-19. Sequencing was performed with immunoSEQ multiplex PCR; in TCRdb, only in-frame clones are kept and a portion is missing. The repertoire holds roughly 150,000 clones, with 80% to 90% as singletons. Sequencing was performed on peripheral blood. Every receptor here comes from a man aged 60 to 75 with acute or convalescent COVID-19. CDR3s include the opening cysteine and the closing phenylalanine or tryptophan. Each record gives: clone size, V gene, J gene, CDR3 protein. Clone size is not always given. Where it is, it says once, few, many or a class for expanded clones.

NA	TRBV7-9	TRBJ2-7	CASSHQGTGVYEQYF
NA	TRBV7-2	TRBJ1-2	CATLGRAYGYTF
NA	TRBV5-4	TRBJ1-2	CASSFWEGRGGYTF
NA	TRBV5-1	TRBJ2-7	CASSLYAGGNEQYF
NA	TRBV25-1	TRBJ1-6	CASSDLRGDSPLHF
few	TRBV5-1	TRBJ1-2	CASSLAATAEGLYTF
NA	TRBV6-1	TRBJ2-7	CASSEALLAGRHYEQYF
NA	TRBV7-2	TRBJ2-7	CAGGQGGYEQYF
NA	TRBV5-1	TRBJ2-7	CASSLGFSGGAFRYEQYF
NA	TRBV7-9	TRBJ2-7	CASSPRGIHYEQYF
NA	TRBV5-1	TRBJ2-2	CASSLAGVNTGELFF
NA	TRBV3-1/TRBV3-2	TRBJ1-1	CASSPRGNTEAFF
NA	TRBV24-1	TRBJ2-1	CATSDLAGRGPPGLADNEQFF
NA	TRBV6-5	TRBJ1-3	CASTEAGSGNTIYF
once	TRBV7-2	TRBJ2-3	CASSPRQGIQVDTQYF
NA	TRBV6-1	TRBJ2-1	CASNDRSSGQGSSGEQFF
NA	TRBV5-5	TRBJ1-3	CASSLAPGSGNTIYF
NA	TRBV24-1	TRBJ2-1	CATSDQGQGMGNEQFF
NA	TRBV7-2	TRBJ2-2	CASSLQGAGELFF
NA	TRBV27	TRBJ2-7	CASRLYRGGSSSYEQYF
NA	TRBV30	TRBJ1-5	CAWSRFSGQPQHF
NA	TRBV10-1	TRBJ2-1	CASSQGLAVYNEQFF
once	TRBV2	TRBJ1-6	CASSVSRGDSPLHF
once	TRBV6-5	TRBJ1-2	CASKPRWEGRDGYTF
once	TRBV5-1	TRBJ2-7	CASSFGQGPGFEQYF
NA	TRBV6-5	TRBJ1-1	CASSPGINTEAFF
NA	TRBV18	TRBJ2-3	CASSARADTQYF
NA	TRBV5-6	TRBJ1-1	CASSSYRGTEAFF
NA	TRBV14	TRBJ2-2	CASSQPRWGTSTGELFF
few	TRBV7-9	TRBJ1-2	CASSLDGGNYGYTF
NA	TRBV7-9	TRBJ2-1	CASSSTSGGLYNEQFF
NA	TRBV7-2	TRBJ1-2	CASSFAGTGFYGYTF
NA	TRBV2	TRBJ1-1	CASRKEEANTEAFF
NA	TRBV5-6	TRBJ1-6	CASSLVDRASNSPLHF
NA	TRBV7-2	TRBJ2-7	CASSVDFGAQGQYF